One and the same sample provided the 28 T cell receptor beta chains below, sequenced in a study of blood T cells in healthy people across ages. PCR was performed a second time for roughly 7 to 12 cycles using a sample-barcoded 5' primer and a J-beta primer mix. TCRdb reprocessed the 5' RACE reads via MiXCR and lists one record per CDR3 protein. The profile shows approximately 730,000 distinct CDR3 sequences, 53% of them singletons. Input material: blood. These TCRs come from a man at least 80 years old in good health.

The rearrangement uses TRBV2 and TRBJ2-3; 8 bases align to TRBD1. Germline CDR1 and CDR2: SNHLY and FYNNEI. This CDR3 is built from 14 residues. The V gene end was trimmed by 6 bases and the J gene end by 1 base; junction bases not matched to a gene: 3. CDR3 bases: TGTGCCAGCAGGACAGGGGTAGGCACAGATACGCAGTATTTT. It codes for CASRTGVGTDTQYF.

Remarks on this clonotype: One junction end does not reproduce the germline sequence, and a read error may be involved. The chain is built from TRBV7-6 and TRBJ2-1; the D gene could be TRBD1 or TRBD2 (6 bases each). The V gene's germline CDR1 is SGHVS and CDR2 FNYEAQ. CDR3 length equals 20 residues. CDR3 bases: TGTGCCAGCAGCTTAGCTCGACCAGTCCCTCGAGGGGGGTCCTACAATGGGCAGTTCTTC. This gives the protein CASSLARPVPRGGSYNGQFF.

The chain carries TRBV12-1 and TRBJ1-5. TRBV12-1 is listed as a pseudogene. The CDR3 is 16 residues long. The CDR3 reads CASSFSSLRRVQPQHF. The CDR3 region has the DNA TGTGCCAGCAGCTTTTCGTCACTCCGGAGGGTTCAGCCCCAGCATTTT.

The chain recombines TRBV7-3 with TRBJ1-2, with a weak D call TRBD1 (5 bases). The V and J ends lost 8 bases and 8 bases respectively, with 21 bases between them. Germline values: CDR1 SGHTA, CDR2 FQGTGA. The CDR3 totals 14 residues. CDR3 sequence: CASHPSGQGRGYTF. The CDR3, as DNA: TGTGCCAGCCATCCCTCGGGGCAGGGAAGAGGCTACACCTTC. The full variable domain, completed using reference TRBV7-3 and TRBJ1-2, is GAGVSQTPSNKVTEKGKYVELRCDPISGHTALYWYRQSLGQGPEFLIYFQGTGAADDSGLPNDRFFAVRPEGSVSTLKIQRTERGDSAVYLCASHPSGQGRGYTFGSGTRLTVV.

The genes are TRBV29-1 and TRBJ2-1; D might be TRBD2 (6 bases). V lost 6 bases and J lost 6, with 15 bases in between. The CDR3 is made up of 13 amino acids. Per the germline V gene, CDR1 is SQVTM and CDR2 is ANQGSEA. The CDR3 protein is CSVLRPGGNEQFF. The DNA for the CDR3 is TGCAGCGTCCTACGTCCCGGGGGCAATGAGCAGTTCTTC.

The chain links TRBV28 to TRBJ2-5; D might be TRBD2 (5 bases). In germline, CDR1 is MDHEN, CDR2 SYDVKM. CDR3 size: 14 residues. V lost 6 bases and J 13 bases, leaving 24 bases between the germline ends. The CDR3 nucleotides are TGTGCCAGCAGCCTCAATCCCAGCGGACCTGTTAGGTACTTC. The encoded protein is CASSLNPSGPVRYF.

CDR3 in amino acids: CASSLQGGPFNEQFF. The CDR3 DNA follows: TGTGCCAGCAGCTTGCAGGGAGGGCCTTTCAATGAGCAGTTCTTC. The V gene is TRBV7-3, the J gene TRBJ2-1; TRBD2 aligns across 7 bases. This CDR3 has 15 amino acids. V dropped 3 bases and J dropped 6; count of bases not matched to a gene: 8. Germline-derived CDR1 and CDR2 are SGHTA and FQGTGA. Using reference TRBV7-3 and TRBJ2-1 for the parts outside the CDR3, the full variable domain is GAGVSQTPSNKVTEKGKYVELRCDPISGHTALYWYRQSLGQGPEFLIYFQGTGAADDSGLPNDRFFAVRPEGSVSTLKIQRTERGDSAVYLCASSLQGGPFNEQFFGPGTRLTVL.

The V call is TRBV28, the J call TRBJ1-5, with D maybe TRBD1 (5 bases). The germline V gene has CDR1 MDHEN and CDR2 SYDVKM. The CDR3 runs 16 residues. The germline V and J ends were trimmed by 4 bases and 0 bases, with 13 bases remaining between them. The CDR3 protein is CASSSWGIGSNQPQHF. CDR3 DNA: TGTGCCAGCAGTTCGTGGGGGATAGGTAGCAATCAGCCCCAGCATTTT.

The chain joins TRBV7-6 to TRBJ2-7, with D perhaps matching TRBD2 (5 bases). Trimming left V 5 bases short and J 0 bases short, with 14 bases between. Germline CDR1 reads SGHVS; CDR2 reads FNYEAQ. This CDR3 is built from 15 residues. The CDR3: CASSRAADPSYEQYF. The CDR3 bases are TGTGCCAGCAGCAGAGCAGCGGACCCCTCCTACGAGCAGTACTTC.

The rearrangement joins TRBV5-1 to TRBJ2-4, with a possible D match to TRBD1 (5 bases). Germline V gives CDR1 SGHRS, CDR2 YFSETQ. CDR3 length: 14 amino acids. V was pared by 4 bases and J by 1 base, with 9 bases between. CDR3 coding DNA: TGCGCCAGCAGCGTGACAGTGGCCAAAAACATTCAGTACTTC. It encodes CASSVTVAKNIQYF.

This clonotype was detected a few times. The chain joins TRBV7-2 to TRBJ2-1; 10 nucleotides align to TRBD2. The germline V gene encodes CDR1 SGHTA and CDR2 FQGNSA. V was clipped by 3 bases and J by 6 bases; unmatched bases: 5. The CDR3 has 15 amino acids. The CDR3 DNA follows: TGTGCCAGCAGCTTGGGGACTAGCGTTGGCAATGAGCAGTTCTTC. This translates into CASSLGTSVGNEQFF.

The chain's CDR3 is CAISDRGRGGTEAFF. CDR3 nucleotides: TGTGCCATCAGTGACCGGGGGAGGGGTGGGACTGAAGCTTTCTTT. The chain combines TRBV10-3 with TRBJ1-1, with a tentative D call TRBD1 (5 bases). The V gene lost 3 bases and the J gene lost 5 bases, with 16 bases spanning the gap. The CDR3 runs 15 residues. Germline V gene sequence: CDR1 ENHRY, CDR2 SYGVKD.

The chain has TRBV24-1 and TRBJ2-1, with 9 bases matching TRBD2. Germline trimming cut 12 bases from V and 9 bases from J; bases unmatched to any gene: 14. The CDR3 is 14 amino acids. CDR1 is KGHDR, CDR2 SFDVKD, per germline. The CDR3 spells CAAGGAGGPTEQFF. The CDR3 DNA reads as TGTGCCGCCGGGGGAGCGGGAGGTCCCACTGAGCAGTTCTTC.

The CDR3 DNA sequence: TGCGCCAGCAAGAGCCGACAGGGTAAAAATGTACACAATGAGCAGTTCTTC. This encodes CASKSRQGKNVHNEQFF. The rearrangement joins TRBV5-1 to TRBJ2-1; TRBD1 matches 7 bases. The length of the CDR3 is 17 residues. Germline values: CDR1 SGHRS, CDR2 YFSETQ. Losses at the gene ends were 6 bases for V and 5 bases for J; bases not matched to a gene: 17. Complete variable domain (other parts from reference TRBV5-1 and TRBJ2-1): KAGVTQTPRYLIKTRGQQVTLSCSPISGHRSVSWYQQTPGQGLQFLFEYFSETQRNKGNFPGRFSGRQFSNSRSEMNVSTLELGDSALYLCASKSRQGKNVHNEQFFGPGTRLTVL.

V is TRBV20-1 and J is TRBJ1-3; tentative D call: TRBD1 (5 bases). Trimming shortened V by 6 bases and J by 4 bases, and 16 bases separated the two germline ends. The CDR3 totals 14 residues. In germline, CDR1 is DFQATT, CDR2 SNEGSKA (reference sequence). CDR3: CSAEDPGGGNTIYF. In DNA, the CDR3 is TGCAGTGCCGAGGACCCCGGGGGGGGAAACACCATATATTTT.

CDR3 protein: CSARDALAGHDEQFF. DNA of the CDR3: TGCAGTGCTAGAGATGCTCTAGCGGGACATGATGAGCAGTTCTTC. The gene calls are TRBV20-1 and TRBJ2-1; 9 bases fit TRBD2. Germline CDR1 is DFQATT and CDR2 is SNEGSKA (reference sequence). V lost 0 bases, J lost 8 bases, and 8 bases stayed unmatched. The CDR3 runs 15 residues.

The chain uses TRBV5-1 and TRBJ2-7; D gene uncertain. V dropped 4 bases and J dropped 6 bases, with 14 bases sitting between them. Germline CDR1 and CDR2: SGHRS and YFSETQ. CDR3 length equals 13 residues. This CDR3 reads CASSEDPWGEQYF. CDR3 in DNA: TGCGCCAGCAGCGAGGACCCGTGGGGCGAGCAGTACTTC.

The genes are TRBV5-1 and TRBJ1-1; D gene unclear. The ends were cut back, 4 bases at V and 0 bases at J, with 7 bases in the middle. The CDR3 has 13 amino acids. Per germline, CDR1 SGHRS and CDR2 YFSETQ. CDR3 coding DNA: TGCGCCAGCAGCGTGAATCTGAACACTGAAGCTTTCTTT. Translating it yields CASSVNLNTEAFF.

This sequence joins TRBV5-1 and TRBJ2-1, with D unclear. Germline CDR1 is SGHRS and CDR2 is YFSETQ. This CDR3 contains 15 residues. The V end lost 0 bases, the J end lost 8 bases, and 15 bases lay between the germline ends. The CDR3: CASSLGQVGLDEQFF. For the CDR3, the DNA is TGCGCCAGCAGCTTGGGGCAGGTAGGGTTGGATGAGCAGTTCTTC.

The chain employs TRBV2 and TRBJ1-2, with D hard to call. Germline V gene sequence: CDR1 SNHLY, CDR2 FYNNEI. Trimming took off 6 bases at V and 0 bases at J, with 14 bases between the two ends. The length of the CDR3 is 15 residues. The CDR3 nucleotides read TGTGCCAGCAGCCCACTAGATTCCGCTAACTATGGCTACACCTTC. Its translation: CASSPLDSANYGYTF.

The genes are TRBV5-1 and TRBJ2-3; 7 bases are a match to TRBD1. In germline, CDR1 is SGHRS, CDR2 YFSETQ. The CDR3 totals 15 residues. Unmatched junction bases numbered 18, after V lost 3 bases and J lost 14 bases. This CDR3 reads CASSSRQGLAPYAYF. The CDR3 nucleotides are TGCGCCAGCAGCTCCCGACAGGGTTTAGCTCCATACGCGTATTTT.

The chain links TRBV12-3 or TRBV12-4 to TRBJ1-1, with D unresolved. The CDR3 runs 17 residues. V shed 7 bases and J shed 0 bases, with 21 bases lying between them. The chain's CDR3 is CASTNRQRLGMNTEAFF. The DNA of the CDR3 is TGTGCCAGCACGAATCGGCAACGGCTCGGGATGAACACTGAAGCTTTCTTT.

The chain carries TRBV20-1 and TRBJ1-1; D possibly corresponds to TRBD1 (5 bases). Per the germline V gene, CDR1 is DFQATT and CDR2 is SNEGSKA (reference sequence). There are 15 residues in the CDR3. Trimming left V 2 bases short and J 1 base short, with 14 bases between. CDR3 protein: CSARPFGTGNTEAFF. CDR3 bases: TGCAGTGCTAGACCATTTGGGACGGGGAACACTGAAGCTTTCTTT.

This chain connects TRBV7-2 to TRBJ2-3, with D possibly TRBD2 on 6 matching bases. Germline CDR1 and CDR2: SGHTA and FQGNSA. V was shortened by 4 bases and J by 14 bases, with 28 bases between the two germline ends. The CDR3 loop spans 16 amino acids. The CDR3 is CASSSLNSGEHRYAYF. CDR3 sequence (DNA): TGTGCCAGCAGCTCCCTGAATAGCGGAGAGCACAGATACGCGTATTTT.

The CDR3 coding sequence is TGTGCCAGCAGCTTGGGCCCCGGACCGCAGGCCAATGAGCAGTTCTTC. It specifies CASSLGPGPQANEQFF. The V and J genes are TRBV5-8 and TRBJ2-1; D unclear. This CDR3 spans 16 amino acids. Germline-derived CDR1 and CDR2 are SGHTS and YDEGEE. The V end lost 0 bases, the J end lost 6 bases, and 16 bases lay between the germline ends.

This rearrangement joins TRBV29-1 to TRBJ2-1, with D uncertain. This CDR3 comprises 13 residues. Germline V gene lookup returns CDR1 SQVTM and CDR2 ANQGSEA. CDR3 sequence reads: CTYATSSYNEQFF. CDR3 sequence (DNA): TGCACCTACGCGACGAGCTCCTACAATGAGCAGTTCTTC.

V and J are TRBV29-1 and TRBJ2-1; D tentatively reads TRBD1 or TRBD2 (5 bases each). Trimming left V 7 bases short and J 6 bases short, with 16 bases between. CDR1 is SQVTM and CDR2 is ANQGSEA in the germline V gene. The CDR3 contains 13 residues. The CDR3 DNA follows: TGCAGCGCCCGGGACCACGTCTTCAATGAGCAGTTCTTC. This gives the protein CSARDHVFNEQFF.

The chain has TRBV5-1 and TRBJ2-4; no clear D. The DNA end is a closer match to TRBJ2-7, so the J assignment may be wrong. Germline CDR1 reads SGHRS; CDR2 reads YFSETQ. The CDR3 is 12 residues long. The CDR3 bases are TGCGCCAGCAGCTTGAAAACTAACGAGCAGTACTTC. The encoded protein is CASSLKTNEQYF.